The following is a T cell receptor beta chain sequence with its context. This sample was included in a study of radiotherapy plus CTLA-4 blockade in lung cancer. The data were produced by immunoSEQ multiplex PCR, yet TCRdb's version contains in-frame clones alone and is incomplete. Of 11,000 to 15,000 clones in the sample, around three quarters are singletons; the top ten hold roughly 46%. The CDR3 consists of 22 residues. Looked up from germline, CDR1 is LGHNA and CDR2 is YNFKEQ. Trimming cost V 1 base and J 0 bases; bases outside gene matches: 20. The TCR was taken from a human donor with non-small cell lung cancer whose response to radiotherapy plus ipilimumab could not be evaluated. Source: peripheral blood, taken from a patient treated with radiotherapy plus ipilimumab. The gene calls are TRBV4-2 and TRBJ2-7, with 11 bases identical to TRBD2. The CDR3 DNA is TGTGCCAGCAGCCAAGCGAGACAGGGAAGTAAGGATAGCGGGGGGGTCTCCTACGAGCAGTACTTC. Amino acids: CASSQARQGSKDSGGVSYEQYF.